In this sample, the clone carrying this TCR beta chain turned up once. The source of the sample is a study of blood T cell repertoires in COVID-19. Study overall: Acute-phase and convalescent COVID-19 samples originated in the United States, Italy and Spain. In each case, the material was cDNA or gDNA derived from T cells, B-cell-depleted T cells, or PBMCs.

The protocol was immunoSEQ multiplex PCR, while the TCRdb copy is restricted to in-frame clones and leaves out a portion. The sample consists of about 250,000 clones, about 86% of them appearing once. This receptor was taken from a man older than 75 with acute or convalescent COVID-19. The sequenced sample was peripheral blood.

In DNA, the CDR3 is TGTGCCATCACGAAACAGCCTAATTCACCCCTCCACTTT. Residues: CAITKQPNSPLHF. V usage is TRBV10-3 and J usage is TRBJ1-6; D not certain. V lost 7 bases to trimming and J lost 6 bases, with 10 bases between them. Germline V gene sequence: CDR1 ENHRY, CDR2 SYGVKD. The CDR3 spans 13 residues.